This passage covers 10 T cell receptor beta chains from one sample sequenced in a study of human T cells and chemical hapten exposure. TCRdb used MiXCR to reprocess the 5' RACE reads, holding one entry per CDR3 protein. The sample lists 95,000 to 120,000 distinct CDR3 sequences; around 20% were seen once. The authors' total RNA extraction used unfractionated whole blood. The source of these receptors is a human donor in good health.

This clonotype has only a few counts. V and J are TRBV5-1 and TRBJ1-5; 7 bases map to TRBD1. The germline CDR1 and CDR2 sequences are SGHRS and YFSETQ. The CDR3 is 20 amino acids. V was clipped by 0 bases and J by 4 bases; unmatched bases: 19. The CDR3 reads CASSLEYSQEGADGNQPQHF. Written as DNA, the CDR3 is TGCGCCAGCAGCTTGGAATATAGTCAGGAGGGGGCGGACGGGAATCAGCCCCAGCATTTT.

The CDR3 DNA reads TGTGCCATGCGGGGGGGCGCGGCCGGGGAGCTGTTTTTT. It yields the protein CAMRGGAAGELFF. The chain couples TRBV28 to TRBJ2-2, with 9 bases identical to TRBD2. Germline loops: CDR1 MDHEN, CDR2 SYDVKM. This CDR3 region has 13 residues. Unmatched junction bases numbered 6, after V lost 10 bases and J lost 6 bases. Looking up the rest from reference TRBV28 and TRBJ2-2 gives the full variable domain: DVKVTQSSRYLVKRTGEKVFLECVQDMDHENMFWYRQDPGLGLRLIYFSYDVKMKEKGDIPEGYSVSREKKERFSLILESASTNQTSMYLCAMRGGAAGELFFGEGSRLTVL.

The chain uses TRBV5-1 and TRBJ2-1; 9 nucleotides agree with TRBD2. With V trimmed by 0 bases and J by 9 bases, 7 bases remained unmatched. The length of the CDR3 is 15 residues. Per the germline V gene, CDR1 is SGHRS and CDR2 is YFSETQ. The CDR3 loop is CASSLVIAGASEQFF. The CDR3 region has the DNA TGCGCCAGCAGCTTGGTGATAGCGGGAGCTAGTGAGCAGTTCTTC. The full variable domain, rest sourced from reference TRBV5-1 and TRBJ2-1, is KAGVTQTPRYLIKTRGQQVTLSCSPISGHRSVSWYQQTPGQGLQFLFEYFSETQRNKGNFPGRFSGRQFSNSRSEMNVSTLELGDSALYLCASSLVIAGASEQFFGPGTRLTVL.

Many counts were recorded for this clonotype. V gene TRBV3-1 combines with J gene TRBJ2-7, with unresolved D. The CDR3 runs to 13 residues. Trimming took off 1 base at V and 2 bases at J, with 6 bases between the two ends. Germline V gives CDR1 LGHDT, CDR2 YNNKEL (reference sequence). In DNA form, the CDR3 reads TGTGCCAGCAGCCAAGTGACGACCTACGAGCAGTACTTC. As protein: CASSQVTTYEQYF.

The gene calls are TRBV7-2 and TRBJ2-7; the match to TRBD2 covers 8 bases. V was clipped by 5 bases and J by 3 bases; unmatched bases: 9. The CDR3 contains 15 residues. In germline, CDR1 is SGHTA, CDR2 FQGNSA. The CDR3 bases are TGTGCCAGCAGCACCAGTACTAGCGGACTCTACGAGCAGTACTTC. Encoded protein: CASSTSTSGLYEQYF.

This clonotype was observed a handful of times. This chain connects TRBV20-1 to TRBJ2-7; tentatively, D is TRBD2 (6 bases). CDR1 is DFQATT and CDR2 is SNEGSKA in the germline V gene (reference sequence). Trimming stripped 5 bases from V and 2 bases from J, with 19 bases between. CDR3 length: 15 amino acids. CDR3 sequence reads: CSAFGREKAPYEQYF. CDR3 in DNA: TGCAGTGCTTTTGGACGGGAGAAAGCCCCCTACGAGCAGTACTTC.

This chain uses TRBV12-3 or TRBV12-4 with TRBJ2-4; 7 nucleotides align to TRBD1. CDR3 size: 17 residues. Germline trimming cut 6 bases from V and 0 bases from J; bases unmatched to any gene: 11. DNA for the CDR3: TGTGCCAGCAGCACCAGGGGGACAGCACTAGCCAAAAACATTCAGTACTTC. This sequence encodes CASSTRGTALAKNIQYF.

The chain links TRBV5-1 to TRBJ1-5; possibly TRBD1 for D (6 bases). Germline V gene lookup returns CDR1 SGHRS and CDR2 YFSETQ. Trimming shortened V by 4 bases and J by 7 bases, and 18 bases separated the two germline ends. The CDR3 covers 15 residues. The CDR3 DNA follows: TGCGCCAGCAGCCTACTGACAGGAGCAGGGCAGCCCCAGCATTTT. Its protein is CASSLLTGAGQPQHF.

CDR3 coding DNA: TGTGCCAGCAGTTACCGATACGGACCCACCTACGAGCAGTACTTC. This gives the protein CASSYRYGPTYEQYF. The chain employs TRBV6-5 and TRBJ2-7; D remains unclear. Germline V CDR1 and CDR2: MNHEY, SVGAGI. V lost 2 bases and J lost 2, with 13 bases in between. The CDR3 runs to 15 residues.

This clonotype turned up a few times. The chain uses TRBV10-3 and TRBJ2-7; D gene uncertain. Germline V lookup: CDR1 ENHRY, CDR2 SYGVKD. Trimming took 3 bases from V and 2 from J, leaving 8 bases between them. The CDR3 sequence is 13 residues long. For the CDR3, the DNA is TGTGCCATCAGTGATGGGCCAGCCTACGAGCAGTACTTC. It yields the protein CAISDGPAYEQYF.